These 22 T cell receptor beta chains were sequenced from one sample in a study of metastatic and nonmetastatic thyroid tumors. TCRdb called clones again from the PCR reads with MiXCR. The sample has about 21,000 clones, roughly 12% seen once. Thyroid surgery was performed in patients who had received no treatment beforehand. Sequenced: blood. These receptors were taken from a female donor with papillary thyroid cancer or a benign thyroid nodule (not recorded which). Some clones in this sample may be carry-over from other donors' samples.

The J gene is TRBJ1-5, the V gene TRBV6-1, with a weak D call TRBD1 (5 bases). There are 17 residues in the CDR3. Per germline, CDR1 MNHNS and CDR2 SASEGT. The V gene lost 8 bases and the J gene lost 4 bases, with 24 bases spanning the gap. This CDR3 is CASHPGTVRAYNQPQHF. The CDR3 DNA reads as TGTGCCAGCCACCCTGGGACGGTCAGGGCCTATAATCAGCCCCAGCATTTT.

This clone was recorded many times. The chain employs TRBV28 and TRBJ1-1; maybe TRBD1 (5 bases). V gave up 0 bases and J gave up 6 bases, with 14 bases separating them. CDR1 MDHEN and CDR2 SYDVKM come from the germline V gene. This CDR3 is 15 amino acids long. The CDR3 DNA sequence: TGTGCCAGCAGTTTATGGTCAGGGAGTAAGGCTGAAGCTTTCTTT. This encodes CASSLWSGSKAEAFF.

At least ten counts were recorded for this clone. With a much larger clone just one base away, this may be a read error. The sample contains more than one DNA sequence encoding this CDR3. V gene TRBV6-1 combines with J gene TRBJ1-2; TRBD1 might be the D (5 bases). This CDR3 is 12 amino acids long. Looked up from germline, CDR1 is MNHNS and CDR2 is SASEGT. The CDR3 sequence is CASRPGNYGYAF. The CDR3 DNA follows: TGTGCCAGCAGGCCAGGGAACTATGGCTACGCCTTC.

A remark on this clone: One end of the junction varies from germline; a read error may be responsible. The rearrangement joins TRBV9 to TRBJ2-1, with unresolved D. This CDR3 is built from 15 residues. The germline CDR1 and CDR2 sequences are SGDLS and YYNGEE. CDR3 DNA sequence: TGTGCCAACAGCCCGAGCTGGAGCTCCTACAATGAGCAGTTCTTC. Translated, it gives CANSPSWSSYNEQFF.

By its share, this clone is medium-sized (0.01 to 0.1%). V and J are TRBV6-2 or TRBV6-3 and TRBJ1-2, with D maybe TRBD1 (6 bases). The V gene lost 6 bases and the J gene lost 4 bases, with 15 bases spanning the gap. Germline V CDR1 and CDR2: MNHEY, SVGEGT. The CDR3 extends over 14 amino acids. The CDR3 nucleotides read TGTGCCAGCAGCCGTCAACAGGGAGGCTATGGCTACACCTTC. Encoded protein: CASSRQQGGYGYTF.

By proportion, this clone is medium-sized. The rearrangement links TRBV12-3 or TRBV12-4 to TRBJ1-6; tentatively, D is TRBD1 (5 bases). The CDR3 is made up of 13 amino acids. Between the trimmed V and J ends, which lost 8 bases and 7 bases, there was a span of 12 bases. CDR3 region: CASRDGENSPLHF. The DNA of the CDR3 is TGTGCCAGCCGGGACGGGGAAAATTCACCCCTCCACTTT.

This clone was seen ten or more times. CDR3 DNA sequence: TGTGCCTGGAGGCCGACGGGGACTGGCTACACCTTC. It encodes CAWRPTGTGYTF. This chain connects TRBV30 to TRBJ1-2; maybe TRBD1 (5 bases). Germline CDR1 reads GTSNPN; CDR2 reads SVGIG (reference sequence). V lost 3 bases and J 7 bases, leaving 12 bases between the germline ends. The CDR3 sequence is 12 residues long.

This clone was detected many times. This chain joins TRBV30 and TRBJ1-1, with 7 bases identical to TRBD1. The germline CDR1 and CDR2 sequences are GTSNPN and SVGIG (reference sequence). The CDR3 consists of 13 residues. V trimming: 4 bases; J trimming: 3 bases; junction bases outside the gene matches: 5. CDR3 amino acids: CAWTPQGDTEAFF. In nucleotides, the CDR3 is TGTGCCTGGACCCCCCAGGGGGACACTGAAGCTTTCTTT.

This clone was recorded only once. The V call is TRBV4-1, the J call TRBJ2-1, with D perhaps matching TRBD2 (5 bases). The germline V gene encodes CDR1 MGHRA and CDR2 YSYEKL. Trimming removed 0 bases at V and 7 bases at J, with 16 bases between. CDR3 length: 16 residues. The CDR3 here is CASSQDFSAGGNEQFF. The CDR3 DNA reads TGCGCCAGCAGCCAAGATTTTAGCGCGGGCGGGAATGAGCAGTTCTTC.

This chain links TRBV28 with TRBJ1-2, with D unclear. CDR1 is MDHEN, CDR2 SYDVKM, per germline. This CDR3 has 13 residues. The V end lost 5 bases, the J end lost 8 bases, and 15 bases lay between the germline ends. CDR3 protein: CASSITRTEGYTF. The CDR3, as DNA: TGTGCCAGCAGTATCACCAGGACGGAGGGCTACACCTTC.

Comment on this clone: A read error may explain this, as a much larger clone is one base away. This chain joins TRBV7-6 and TRBJ2-7, with 10 bases matching TRBD1. The CDR3 is made up of 15 amino acids. Germline CDR1 reads SGHVS; CDR2 reads FNYEAQ. Trimming at V came to 8 bases and at J to 7 bases, leaving 14 bases not matched to a gene. The CDR3 here is CASLFLPGQGCEQYF. In DNA, the CDR3 is TGTGCCAGCTTGTTCCTTCCGGGACAGGGGTGTGAGCAGTACTTC.

This clone was observed many times. The gene calls are TRBV3-2 and TRBJ1-1. TRBV3-2 constitutes a pseudogene. The CDR3 has 19 residues. CDR3 sequence: CASSSNPTGPHSGDTEAFF. CDR3 DNA: TGTGCCAGCAGCTCAAATCCAACCGGGCCCCATTCGGGGGACACTGAAGCTTTCTTT.

This clone turned up a few times. The V and J genes are TRBV5-5 and TRBJ2-3, with a possible D match to TRBD2 (6 bases). Between the trimmed V and J ends, which lost 3 bases and 2 bases, there was a span of 13 bases. The CDR3 has 15 amino acids. The germline gives CDR1 SGHKS, CDR2 YYEKEE (reference sequence). CDR3 sequence (DNA): TGTGCCAGCAGCTCCATTAGCGGCAACACAGATACGCAGTATTTT. Translation gives CASSSISGNTDTQYF.

This clone was counted between two and nine times. Sequence at one end of the junction differs from germline and may be a read error. The chain carries TRBV15 and TRBJ2-7; D possibly corresponds to TRBD1 (5 bases). This CDR3 comprises 15 residues. CDR1 is LNHNV, CDR2 YYDKDF, per germline (reference sequence). The CDR3 coding sequence is TGTGTCACCAGCATCGGACATGGAGTCTTCTACGAGCAGTACTTC. Its translation: CVTSIGHGVFYEQYF.

In this sample, this clone turned up many times. The chain recombines TRBV6-5 with TRBJ1-3; possible D gene TRBD1, 6 bases. The V end lost 6 bases, the J end lost 3 bases, and 24 bases lay between the germline ends. This CDR3 contains 18 residues. Germline CDR1 MNHEY, CDR2 SVGAGI. The CDR3 DNA reads TGTGCCAGCAGCCCCCAGACCGACAGGCCCAGAGATGGAAACACCATATATTTT. Protein: CASSPQTDRPRDGNTIYF.

As to this clone: The junction shows a germline mismatch at one end, possibly a read error. This chain links TRBV3-1 with TRBJ1-3; tentatively, D is TRBD1 (6 bases). Germline V gene data show CDR1 as LGHDT and CDR2 as YNNKEL (reference sequence). CDR3 length equals 15 residues. CDR3 in amino acids: CASSQEQGAGNTTYF. CDR3 in DNA: TGTGCCAGCAGCCAGGAACAGGGTGCTGGAAACACCACATATTTT. The complete variable domain, with remaining parts taken from reference TRBV3-1 and TRBJ1-3, reads DTAVSQTPKYLVTQMGNDKSIKCEQNLGHDTMYWYKQDSKKFLKIMFSYNNKELIINETVPNRFSPKSPDKAHLNLHINSLELGDSAVYFCASSQEQGAGNTTYFGEGSWLTVV.

This clone has at least ten counts. J is TRBJ1-1 and V is TRBV28; no clear D gene. The V end was cut by 6 bases, the J end by 1 base, with 9 bases between. Germline CDR1 and CDR2: MDHEN and SYDVKM. This CDR3 has 13 residues. The CDR3 region has the DNA TGTGCCAGCAGGCCTTTACCGAACACTGAAGCTTTCTTT. Its protein is CASRPLPNTEAFF.

This chain connects TRBV7-2 to TRBJ2-7; D might be TRBD1 or TRBD2, each matching 5 bases. Trimming took 10 bases from V and 5 from J, leaving 18 bases between them. CDR1 is SGHTA, CDR2 FQGNSA, per germline. This CDR3 spans 13 amino acids. In nucleotides, the CDR3 is TGTGCCATTCGACTGCAACGGGGCCACGAGCAGTACTTC. Translation gives CAIRLQRGHEQYF.

This clone was seen repeatedly, ten times or more. The chain uses TRBV3-1 and TRBJ2-7; possible D gene TRBD2, 5 bases. V lost 0 bases, J lost 4 bases, and 10 bases lay in between. Germline assignment: CDR1 LGHDT and CDR2 YNNKEL (reference sequence). This CDR3 comprises 14 residues. The CDR3 sequence: CASSQEGEGYEQYF. In nucleotides, the CDR3 is TGTGCCAGCAGCCAAGAAGGTGAGGGATACGAGCAGTACTTC.

This clone was counted many times. The chain links TRBV2 to TRBJ2-3, with 7 bases identical to TRBD1. V trimming: 9 bases; J trimming: 4 bases; junction bases outside the gene matches: 13. There are 15 residues in the CDR3. Looked up from germline, CDR1 is SNHLY and CDR2 is FYNNEI. DNA for the CDR3: TGTGCCAGTCTGACTATGGACAGGTTGGCAGATACGCAGTATTTT. Protein product: CASLTMDRLADTQYF. Full variable domain (outside the CDR3, taken from reference TRBV2 and TRBJ2-3): EPEVTQTPSHQVTQMGQEVILRCVPISNHLYFYWYRQILGQKVEFLVSFYNNEISEKSEIFDDQFSVERPDGSNFTLKIRSTKLEDSAMYFCASLTMDRLADTQYFGPGTRLTVL.

This clone came up many times. This rearrangement joins TRBV20-1 to TRBJ2-5, with TRBD2 matching over 12 bases. In germline, CDR1 is DFQATT, CDR2 SNEGSKA (reference sequence). Unmatched junction bases numbered 11, after V lost 0 bases and J lost 6 bases. CDR3 length: 17 amino acids. CDR3 residues: CSARESLAGGPWKTQYF. The CDR3 DNA reads as TGCAGTGCTAGAGAGAGTCTAGCGGGGGGGCCGTGGAAGACCCAGTACTTC.

Many counts were recorded for this clone. This sequence joins TRBV4-1 and TRBJ1-3; tentatively, D is TRBD1 (5 bases). V was trimmed by 1 base and J by 0 bases, leaving 10 bases between them. This CDR3 comprises 16 residues. The germline CDR1 and CDR2 sequences are MGHRA and YSYEKL. The CDR3 coding sequence is TGCGCCAGCAGCCAAGGGGGCACCTCCTCTGGAAACACCATATATTTT. It specifies CASSQGGTSSGNTIYF.